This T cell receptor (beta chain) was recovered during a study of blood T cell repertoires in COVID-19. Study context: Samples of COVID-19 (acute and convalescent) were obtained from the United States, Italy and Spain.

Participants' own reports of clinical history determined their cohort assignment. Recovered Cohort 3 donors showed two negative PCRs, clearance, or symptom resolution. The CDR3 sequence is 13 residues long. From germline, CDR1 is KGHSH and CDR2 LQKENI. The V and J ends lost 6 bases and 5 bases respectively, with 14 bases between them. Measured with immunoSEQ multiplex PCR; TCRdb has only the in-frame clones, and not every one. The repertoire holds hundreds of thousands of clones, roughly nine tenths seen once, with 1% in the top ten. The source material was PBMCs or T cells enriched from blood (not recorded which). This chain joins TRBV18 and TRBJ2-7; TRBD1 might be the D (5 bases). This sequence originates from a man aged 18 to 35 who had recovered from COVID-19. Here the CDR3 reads CASSLQVRNEQYF. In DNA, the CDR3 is TGTGCCAGCTCGTTACAGGTTCGCAACGAGCAGTACTTC.